This is a list of T cell receptor beta chains from one sample in a study of CD8 T cells in ankylosing spondylitis. TCRdb re-called the 5' RACE reads through MiXCR, storing one row per CDR3 protein. The table includes over 30,000 distinct CDR3 sequences, approximately 15% detected once. The sample taken for sequencing was blood. Receptor source: a male donor with ankylosing spondylitis or in good health (not recorded which). CDR3s include the opening cysteine and the closing phenylalanine or tryptophan. Each record gives: clone size, J gene, V gene, CDR3 length, D gene, CDR3 DNA, CDR3 protein. D genes are given only for firm matches. Only some rows state a clone size, as once, few, many or a class for expanded clones.

clone_size: few
j_call: TRBJ2-3
v_call: TRBV9
cdr3_length: 16
d_call: TRBD2
cdr3_nt: TGTGCCAGCAGCGTAGTAGCGGGGGGTAGCACAGATACGCAGTATTTT
cdr3_aa: CASSVVAGGSTDTQYF

clone_size: NA
j_call: TRBJ2-1
v_call: TRBV7-2
cdr3_length: 14
d_call: NA
cdr3_nt: TGTGCCAGCAGCCCCCGAAGGACCGGGGATGAGCAGTTCTTC
cdr3_aa: CASSPRRTGDEQFF

clone_size: NA
j_call: TRBJ2-3
v_call: TRBV28
cdr3_length: 17
d_call: TRBD2
cdr3_nt: TGTGCCAGCAGCTCCCGGACTAGCGGGAGGGCCGGGAATACGCAGTATTTT
cdr3_aa: CASSSRTSGRAGNTQYF

clone_size: few
j_call: TRBJ2-1
v_call: TRBV6-2/TRBV6-3
cdr3_length: 15
d_call: TRBD2
cdr3_nt: TGTGCCAGCAGTTTTCGACTAGCGGTGGTCAATGAGCAGTTCTTC
cdr3_aa: CASSFRLAVVNEQFF

clone_size: few
j_call: TRBJ2-1
v_call: TRBV20-1
cdr3_length: 14
d_call: NA
cdr3_nt: TGCAGTGCTAGAGGAGGGGGCTCCTACAATGAGCAGTTCTTC
cdr3_aa: CSARGGGSYNEQFF

clone_size: NA
j_call: TRBJ1-4
v_call: TRBV3-1
cdr3_length: 14
d_call: NA
cdr3_nt: TGTGCCAGCAGCCCAACGGGACACCATGAAAAACTGTTTTTT
cdr3_aa: CASSPTGHHEKLFF

clone_size: NA
j_call: TRBJ2-3
v_call: TRBV7-2
cdr3_length: 13
d_call: NA
cdr3_nt: TGTGCCAGCAGCTTGGGCTTCACAGATACGCAGTATTTT
cdr3_aa: CASSLGFTDTQYF

clone_size: few
j_call: TRBJ1-1
v_call: TRBV7-3
cdr3_length: 15
d_call: TRBD1
cdr3_nt: TGTGCCAGCAGCTCAATGACAGGGGGCTACACTGAAGCTTTCTTT
cdr3_aa: CASSSMTGGYTEAFF

clone_size: NA
j_call: TRBJ1-5
v_call: TRBV28
cdr3_length: 13
d_call: NA
cdr3_nt: TGTGCCAGTCGCGTGGGGGGGAATCAGCCCCAGCATTTT
cdr3_aa: CASRVGGNQPQHF

clone_size: NA
j_call: TRBJ1-4
v_call: TRBV21-1
cdr3_length: 18
d_call: NA
cdr3_nt: TGTGCCAGCAGCATACACCGGGACAGGGGAAGATCTAATGAAAAACTGTTTTTT
cdr3_aa: CASSIHRDRGRSNEKLFF

clone_size: few
j_call: TRBJ2-5
v_call: TRBV3-1
cdr3_length: 13
d_call: NA
cdr3_nt: TGTGCCAGCAGCCAAGGCTACGGGGAGACCCAGTACTTC
cdr3_aa: CASSQGYGETQYF

clone_size: NA
j_call: TRBJ2-6
v_call: TRBV12-3/TRBV12-4
cdr3_length: 14
d_call: NA
cdr3_nt: TGTGCCAGCAGTCCCCTGGGTACTTCGTCCGTCCTGACTTTC
cdr3_aa: CASSPLGTSSVLTF

clone_size: few
j_call: TRBJ1-4
v_call: TRBV28
cdr3_length: 15
d_call: NA
cdr3_nt: TGTGCCAGCAGTTTGGTCGGGACGGGGAGGCGAAAACTGTTTTTT
cdr3_aa: CASSLVGTGRRKLFF

clone_size: NA
j_call: TRBJ2-1
v_call: TRBV12-3/TRBV12-4
cdr3_length: 17
d_call: TRBD1
cdr3_nt: TGTGCCAGCAGTTCTGGGACAGATAGTAAATATTGGGCTGAGCAGTTCTTC
cdr3_aa: CASSSGTDSKYWAEQFF

clone_size: few
j_call: TRBJ2-2
v_call: TRBV21-1
cdr3_length: 14
d_call: NA
cdr3_nt: TGTGCCCCCCCTAGCGGGTCTGACACCGGGGAGCTGTTTTTT
cdr3_aa: CAPPSGSDTGELFF

clone_size: NA
j_call: TRBJ1-4
v_call: TRBV20-1
cdr3_length: 17
d_call: NA
cdr3_nt: TGCAGTGCTAGCAGCCTGACAGCCCTCGGGAAGGGTGAAAAACTGTTTTTT
cdr3_aa: CSASSLTALGKGEKLFF

clone_size: once
j_call: TRBJ2-3
v_call: TRBV20-1
cdr3_length: 13
d_call: NA
cdr3_nt: TGCAGTGCTGATGACAGGTCCACAGATACGCAGTATTTT
cdr3_aa: CSADDRSTDTQYF

clone_size: few
j_call: TRBJ2-1
v_call: TRBV20-1
cdr3_length: 17
d_call: TRBD2
cdr3_nt: TGCAGTGCTAGTGAACTAGCGGGCTGGGGGCCCTACAATGAGCAGTTCTTC
cdr3_aa: CSASELAGWGPYNEQFF

clone_size: NA
j_call: TRBJ1-4
v_call: TRBV25-1
cdr3_length: 14
d_call: TRBD1
cdr3_nt: TGTGCCAGCAAAACAGGGGGCGCCTGGGAAAAACTGTTTTTT
cdr3_aa: CASKTGGAWEKLFF

clone_size: few
j_call: TRBJ2-1
v_call: TRBV28
cdr3_length: 15
d_call: NA
cdr3_nt: TGTGCCAGCAGTTTTTGGGGGGAGTCTAATAATGAGCAGTTCTTC
cdr3_aa: CASSFWGESNNEQFF

clone_size: NA
j_call: TRBJ2-2
v_call: TRBV6-5
cdr3_length: 18
d_call: TRBD2
cdr3_nt: TGTGCCAGCAGTAGAGCGGGACTAGCGGGATCCAACACCGGGGAGCTGTTTTTT
cdr3_aa: CASSRAGLAGSNTGELFF

clone_size: NA
j_call: TRBJ1-1
v_call: TRBV20-1
cdr3_length: 13
d_call: NA
cdr3_nt: TGCAGTGCTACCACAGGCTGGGGCACTGAAGCTTTCTTT
cdr3_aa: CSATTGWGTEAFF

clone_size: few
j_call: TRBJ2-4
v_call: TRBV5-1
cdr3_length: 16
d_call: NA
cdr3_nt: TGCGCCAGCAGCGGCGCGGACAGTTTAGCCAAAAACATTCAGTACTTC
cdr3_aa: CASSGADSLAKNIQYF

clone_size: few
j_call: TRBJ2-3
v_call: TRBV7-2
cdr3_length: 13
d_call: NA
cdr3_nt: TGTGCCAGCAGCCCTCGGCGCGGCCCTGGGGAGTATTTT
cdr3_aa: CASSPRRGPGEYF

clone_size: NA
j_call: TRBJ2-4
v_call: TRBV20-1
cdr3_length: 15
d_call: NA
cdr3_nt: TGCAGTGCTAGAGATTGGGCAGGGGCTAGCAACATTCAGTACTTC
cdr3_aa: CSARDWAGASNIQYF

clone_size: few
j_call: TRBJ1-2
v_call: TRBV12-3/TRBV12-4
cdr3_length: 13
d_call: NA
cdr3_nt: TGTGCCAGCAGTTTCCCACAGGGAATTGGCTACACCTTC
cdr3_aa: CASSFPQGIGYTF

clone_size: NA
j_call: TRBJ1-1
v_call: TRBV5-1
cdr3_length: 16
d_call: NA
cdr3_nt: TGCGCCAGCAGTCTTGGCGCGTCAGGGAGGAACACTGAAGCTTTCTTT
cdr3_aa: CASSLGASGRNTEAFF

clone_size: few
j_call: TRBJ1-5
v_call: TRBV6-5
cdr3_length: 14
d_call: NA
cdr3_nt: TGTGCCAGCAGCAGGGGTCAGGAGGATCAGCCCCAGCATTTT
cdr3_aa: CASSRGQEDQPQHF

clone_size: NA
j_call: TRBJ2-1
v_call: TRBV7-7
cdr3_length: 15
d_call: NA
cdr3_nt: TGTGCCAGCAGCTTTAAGCCAAGCTCCTACAATGAGCAGTTCTTC
cdr3_aa: CASSFKPSSYNEQFF

clone_size: NA
j_call: TRBJ2-7
v_call: TRBV20-1
cdr3_length: 13
d_call: NA
cdr3_nt: TGCAGTGCCCCCGGTTCGCGGAGCTACGAGCAGTACTTC
cdr3_aa: CSAPGSRSYEQYF